The 7 T cell receptor beta chains listed next were all sequenced from one sample in a study of beta chain features in type 1 diabetes. Expressed TCRB transcripts got sequenced, as all isolated RNA was reverse transcribed. Measured with immunoSEQ multiplex PCR; TCRdb has only the in-frame clones, and not every one. Here the sample spans 300,000 to 350,000 clones, 14% being singletons. Sequencing input: central memory CD4+ T cells from blood. These receptors were collected from a man aged 25 to 40 in good health.

The chain recombines TRBV14 with TRBJ2-1; D tentatively fits TRBD1 or TRBD2 (6 bases each). V shed 2 bases and J shed 8 bases, with 19 bases lying between them. Germline CDR1 and CDR2: SGHDN and FVKESK. This CDR3 region has 16 residues. CDR3 sequence (DNA): TGTGCCAGCAGCCAACTTACAGGGAGGTCACAATATGAGCAGTTCTTC. It yields the protein CASSQLTGRSQYEQFF. The full variable domain, completed using reference TRBV14 and TRBJ2-1, is EAGVTQFPSHSVIEKGQTVTLRCDPISGHDNLYWYRRVMGKEIKFLLHFVKESKQDESGMPNNRFLAERTGGTYSTLKVQPAELEDSGVYFCASSQLTGRSQYEQFFGPGTRLTVL.

The chain joins TRBV30 to TRBJ2-2; maybe TRBD2 (6 bases). Germline loops: CDR1 GTSNPN, CDR2 SVGIG (reference sequence). V lost 8 bases and J lost 0, with 13 bases in between. The CDR3 consists of 14 residues. CDR3 sequence (DNA): TGTGCCGGGACTGACTGGTCGAACACCGGGGAGCTGTTTTTT. Its translation: CAGTDWSNTGELFF.

In DNA, the CDR3 is TGCGCCAGCAGCCAGGACCGGGACACCACTGAAGCTTTCTTT. Its translation: CASSQDRDTTEAFF. This chain joins TRBV4-1 and TRBJ1-1, with D possibly TRBD1 on 6 matching bases. CDR3 length equals 14 residues. Germline V CDR1 and CDR2: MGHRA, YSYEKL. Trimming took off 3 bases at V and 4 bases at J, with 12 bases between the two ends.

V usage is TRBV28 and J usage is TRBJ1-2, with 7 bases aligning to TRBD1. The length of the CDR3 is 14 residues. CDR1 is MDHEN, CDR2 SYDVKM, per germline. Trimming cost V 3 bases and J 4 bases; bases outside gene matches: 5. Here the CDR3 reads CASSFRQGLYGYTF. CDR3 nucleotides: TGTGCCAGCAGTTTCCGACAGGGCCTCTATGGCTACACCTTC.

The table lists this clone with a few counts. J is TRBJ2-5 and V is TRBV18; TRBD1 matches 8 bases. Germline V gives CDR1 KGHSH, CDR2 LQKENI. This CDR3 contains 14 residues. V trimming: 3 bases; J trimming: 2 bases; junction bases outside the gene matches: 2. In DNA form, the CDR3 reads TGTGCCAGCTCACCTCGGACAGGGCAAGAGACCCAGTACTTC. Protein sequence: CASSPRTGQETQYF.

This clone was seen a few times. The chain links TRBV5-1 to TRBJ2-7; 10 nucleotides match TRBD1. The tail of the sequence fits TRBJ2-1 better, so the J call may be wrong. The CDR3 length is 14 residues. Germline assignment: CDR1 SGHRS and CDR2 YFSETQ. CDR3: CASSSGQGMDEQFF. The DNA of the CDR3 is TGCGCCAGCAGCTCGGGACAGGGGATGGATGAGCAGTTCTTC.

This sequence joins TRBV5-4 and TRBJ1-1; no firm D call. The CDR3 runs 14 residues. Germline V gene data show CDR1 as SGHNT and CDR2 as YYREEE (reference sequence). Trimming removed 0 bases from V and 1 base from J, with 7 bases in between. The chain's CDR3 is CASSLAAANTEAFF. As DNA, the CDR3 is TGTGCCAGCAGCTTGGCGGCAGCGAACACTGAAGCTTTCTTT. Filled out from reference TRBV5-4 and TRBJ1-1, the complete variable domain reads ETGVTQSPTHLIKTRGQQVTLRCSSQSGHNTVSWYQQALGQGPQFIFQYYREEENGRGNFPPRFSGLQFPNYSSELNVNALELDDSALYLCASSLAAANTEAFFGQGTRLTVV.